A single sample is the source of the 20 T cell receptor beta chains below, sequenced in a study of shared clonotypes between healthy human individuals (dated by TCRdb to 2018 to 2021). Library method: the immunoSEQ multiplex PCR assay. As stored in TCRdb, this immuneACCESS dataset retains in-frame rearrangements with V and J assigned. A fraction of the clones does not appear; measured against another copy, unresolved V genes explain less than half of the discrepancy, and the remainder lacks a known reason. The sample table shows about 600,000 clones, and 97% are seen once. Around 0.058% of the sample comes from the top ten. Input material: naive CD4+ T cells sorted from blood. The cell subset or site tag for this specimen amounts to: CD45RA+ positively selected. Source of these receptors: a woman aged 25 to 39 in good health.

The chain combines TRBV25-1 with TRBJ2-5; the match to TRBD2 covers 11 bases. CDR3 length equals 14 residues. The junction had 3 bases not matched to a gene; V was cut back by 5 bases and J by 4 bases. Germline CDR1 reads MGHDK; CDR2 reads SYGVNS. CDR3 bases: TGTGCCAGCAGTAAGCTAGCGGGAGGAGAGACCCAGTACTTC. Amino acid sequence: CASSKLAGGETQYF.

The chain recombines TRBV29-1 with TRBJ2-3; the D is unclear. The V gene's germline CDR1 is SQVTM and CDR2 ANQGSEA. The CDR3 covers 13 residues. The V end lost 4 bases, the J end lost 1 base, and 9 bases lay between the germline ends. The CDR3 bases are TGCAGCGTTGCGGGCCCTGGCACAGATACGCAGTATTTT. Protein: CSVAGPGTDTQYF.

The chain is built from TRBV7-3 and TRBJ2-3; D may be TRBD2 (6 bases). V lost 4 bases to trimming and J lost 1 base, with 15 bases between them. CDR3 length: 16 residues. Germline V gene data show CDR1 as SGHTA and CDR2 as FQGTGA. The CDR3 DNA sequence: TGTGCCAGCAGCTCGACAGTCACGGGGGGCACAGATACGCAGTATTTT. Its protein product is CASSSTVTGGTDTQYF.

This chain connects TRBV7-2 to TRBJ2-3; D may be TRBD1 or TRBD2 (5 bases each). With 2 bases removed from V and 2 bases from J, the gap between germline ends came to 11 bases. Germline V gene lookup returns CDR1 SGHTA and CDR2 FQGNSA. This CDR3 is 15 amino acids long. The CDR3: CASSLQVGTTDTQYF. The DNA for the CDR3 is TGTGCCAGCAGCTTACAGGTCGGGACCACAGATACGCAGTATTTT.

This chain links TRBV4-1 with TRBJ2-7, with D hard to call. This CDR3 is 15 amino acids long. Trimming took off 1 base at V and 3 bases at J, with 13 bases between the two ends. Germline V gives CDR1 MGHRA, CDR2 YSYEKL. CDR3 residues: CASSQVALSSYEQYF. The CDR3, as DNA: TGCGCCAGCAGCCAAGTAGCTCTTAGCAGCTACGAGCAGTACTTC.

V gene TRBV9 combines with J gene TRBJ2-3; 13 positions agree with TRBD2. V lost 7 bases to trimming and J lost 5 bases; unmatched junction nucleotides: 10. Germline CDR1 reads SGDLS; CDR2 reads YYNGEE. This CDR3 has 16 residues. The CDR3 DNA reads TGTGCCAGCGTGCGGACTAGCGGGAGTAGGGAAGATACGCAGTATTTT. Translated: CASVRTSGSREDTQYF.

V and J are TRBV15 and TRBJ1-1; D might be TRBD1 (5 bases). This CDR3 has 14 residues. Germline V gives CDR1 LNHNV, CDR2 YYDKDF (reference sequence). The germline V and J ends were trimmed by 0 bases and 6 bases, with 11 bases remaining between them. The CDR3 region is CATSRDQGSSEAFF. For the CDR3, the DNA is TGTGCCACCAGCAGAGACCAGGGATCCTCTGAAGCTTTCTTT.

The genes are TRBV19 and TRBJ2-1; 7 bases are shared with TRBD2. V shed 6 bases, J shed 3 bases, and the junction held 8 bases outside the gene matches. Germline V gene sequence: CDR1 LNHDA, CDR2 SQIVND (reference sequence). The CDR3 is 15 amino acids. CDR3 protein: CASRTSGDRYNEQFF. Here the CDR3 DNA reads TGTGCCAGTAGGACAAGCGGGGACCGCTACAATGAGCAGTTCTTC.

The chain joins TRBV7-3 to TRBJ2-2; TRBD2 agrees at 16 bases. V gave up 0 bases and J gave up 7 bases; unmatched junction bases: 5. Germline V gene lookup returns CDR1 SGHTA and CDR2 FQGTGA. This CDR3 spans 18 amino acids. The CDR3: CASSLTPGLAGGDGELFF. The CDR3 coding sequence is TGTGCCAGCAGCTTAACGCCGGGACTAGCGGGAGGGGACGGGGAGCTGTTTTTT.

This clone appeared a single time. V usage is TRBV10-2 and J usage is TRBJ2-5, with 8 bases that match TRBD2. The CDR3 runs 15 residues. After removal of 4 bases from V and 1 base from J, the junction contained 5 bases not matched to a gene. Germline CDR1 reads WSHSY; CDR2 reads SAAADI. CDR3 loop: CASSGLAGIQETQYF. CDR3 nucleotides: TGCGCCAGCAGTGGGTTAGCGGGAATCCAAGAGACCCAGTACTTC.

This clone was picked up one time. The V call is TRBV7-9, the J call TRBJ2-5; possible D gene TRBD2, 6 bases. CDR1 and CDR2 from the germline V gene are SEHNR and FQNEAQ (reference sequence). This CDR3 has 15 residues. Trimming stripped 2 bases from V and 5 bases from J, with 15 bases between. CDR3 sequence: CASSLNRGTAETQYF. The CDR3 coding sequence is TGTGCCAGCAGCTTAAATCGGGGGACGGCGGAGACCCAGTACTTC.

This clone was observed once. The chain couples TRBV30 to TRBJ1-4; perhaps TRBD1 as D (5 bases). The CDR3 contains 15 residues. CDR1 and CDR2 (germline): GTSNPN, SVGIG (reference sequence). Trimming stripped 4 bases from V and 6 bases from J, with 18 bases between. CDR3 coding DNA: TGTGCCTGGATCGGTCCCCCAGGGCAGGATGAAAAACTGTTTTTT. It encodes CAWIGPPGQDEKLFF.

The chain uses TRBV4-2 and TRBJ2-1; possibly TRBD2 for D (5 bases). The CDR3 extends over 15 amino acids. CDR1 is LGHNA and CDR2 is YNFKEQ in the germline V gene. With 3 bases removed from V and 0 bases from J, the gap between germline ends came to 9 bases. The DNA for the CDR3 is TGTGCCAGCAGCCAGAGCGGCAGCTCCTACAATGAGCAGTTCTTC. The encoded protein is CASSQSGSSYNEQFF.

The chain links TRBV2 to TRBJ1-6; D gene ambiguous. The CDR3 covers 16 residues. Trimming shortened V by 6 bases and J by 6 bases, and 18 bases separated the two germline ends. Germline V gene lookup returns CDR1 SNHLY and CDR2 FYNNEI. Here the CDR3 reads CASRQESVTLNSPLHF. In nucleotides, the CDR3 is TGTGCCAGCAGGCAGGAAAGCGTTACCCTTAATTCACCCCTCCACTTT.

The chain employs TRBV6-1 and TRBJ1-2; no clear D gene. The CDR3 consists of 12 residues. Trimming stripped 4 bases from V and 7 bases from J, with 10 bases between. Germline V gene sequence: CDR1 MNHNS, CDR2 SASEGT. The CDR3 loop reads CASSGWDFGYTF. For the CDR3, the DNA is TGTGCCAGCAGTGGTTGGGATTTTGGCTACACCTTC.

This clone was seen only once. The gene calls are TRBV7-3 and TRBJ2-7, with D maybe TRBD2 (6 bases). CDR1 is SGHTA and CDR2 is FQGTGA in the germline V gene. V gave up 5 bases and J gave up 3 bases, with 14 bases separating them. This CDR3 is built from 14 residues. CDR3 nucleotides: TGTGCCAGCAGCCCCGGGGGTTCCCACTACGAGCAGTACTTC. Translated: CASSPGGSHYEQYF.

The V call is TRBV20-1, the J call TRBJ2-7; TRBD2 matches at 7 bases. The CDR3 is made up of 11 amino acids. Per the germline V gene, CDR1 is DFQATT and CDR2 is SNEGSKA (reference sequence). V lost 3 bases to trimming and J lost 6 bases; unmatched junction nucleotides: 2. The CDR3 region is CSARRTSEQYF. CDR3 nucleotides: TGCAGTGCTAGGCGGACTAGCGAGCAGTACTTC.

The gene calls are TRBV27 and TRBJ1-1; the D gene is possibly TRBD1 (5 bases). Per the germline V gene, CDR1 is MNHEY and CDR2 is SMNVEV (reference sequence). Trimming took off 2 bases at V and 1 base at J, with 5 bases between the two ends. This CDR3 has 13 residues. Here the CDR3 reads CASSLDRNTEAFF. The CDR3 nucleotides read TGTGCCAGCAGTTTAGACAGGAACACTGAAGCTTTCTTT.

Here the CDR3 reads CASSMSQDRQNYGYTF. DNA of the CDR3: TGTGCCAGTAGTATGTCTCAGGACCGTCAAAACTATGGCTACACCTTC. The gene calls are TRBV19 and TRBJ1-2, with D uncertain. The CDR3 runs 16 residues. V lost 3 bases to trimming and J lost 2 bases, with 16 bases between them. Germline-derived CDR1 and CDR2 are LNHDA and SQIVND (reference sequence). Full variable domain (rest looked up from reference TRBV19 and TRBJ1-2): DGGITQSPKYLFRKEGQNVTLSCEQNLNHDAMYWYRQDPGQGLRLIYYSQIVNDFQKGDIAEGYSVSREKKESFPLTVTSAQKNPTAFYLCASSMSQDRQNYGYTFGSGTRLTVV.

The V call is TRBV13, the J call TRBJ2-1, with D perhaps matching TRBD2 (5 bases). Germline V gene data show CDR1 as PRHDT and CDR2 as FYEKMQ (reference sequence). The CDR3 spans 14 residues. V was trimmed by 5 bases and J by 10 bases, leaving 18 bases between them. The CDR3 loop reads CASSLRGVGGEQFF. CDR3 nucleotide sequence: TGTGCCAGCAGCCTCCGTGGAGTAGGAGGCGAGCAGTTCTTC.